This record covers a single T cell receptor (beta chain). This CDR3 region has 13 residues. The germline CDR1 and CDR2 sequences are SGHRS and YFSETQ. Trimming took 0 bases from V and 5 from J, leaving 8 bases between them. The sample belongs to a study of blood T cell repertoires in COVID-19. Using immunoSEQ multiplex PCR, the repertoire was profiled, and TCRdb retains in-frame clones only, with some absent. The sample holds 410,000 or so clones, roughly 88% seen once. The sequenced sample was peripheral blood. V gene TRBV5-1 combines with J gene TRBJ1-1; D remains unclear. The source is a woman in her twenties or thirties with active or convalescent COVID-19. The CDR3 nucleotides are TGCGCCAGCAGCTTGGAGACGGGAACTGAAGCTTTCTTT. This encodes CASSLETGTEAFF. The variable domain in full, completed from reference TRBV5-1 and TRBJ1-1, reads KAGVTQTPRYLIKTRGQQVTLSCSPISGHRSVSWYQQTPGQGLQFLFEYFSETQRNKGNFPGRFSGRQFSNSRSEMNVSTLELGDSALYLCASSLETGTEAFFGQGTRLTVV.